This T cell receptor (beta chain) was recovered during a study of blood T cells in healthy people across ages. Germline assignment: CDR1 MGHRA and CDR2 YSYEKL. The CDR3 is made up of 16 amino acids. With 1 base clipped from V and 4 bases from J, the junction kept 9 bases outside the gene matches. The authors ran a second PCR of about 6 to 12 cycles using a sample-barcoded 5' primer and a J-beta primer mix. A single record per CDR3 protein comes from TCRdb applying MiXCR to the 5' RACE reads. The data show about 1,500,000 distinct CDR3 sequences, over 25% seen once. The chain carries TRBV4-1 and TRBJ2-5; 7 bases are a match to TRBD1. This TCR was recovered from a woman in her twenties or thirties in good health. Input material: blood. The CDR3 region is CASSQATDRIRETQYF. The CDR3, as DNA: TGCGCCAGCAGCCAAGCCACGGACAGGATTCGAGAGACCCAGTACTTC.